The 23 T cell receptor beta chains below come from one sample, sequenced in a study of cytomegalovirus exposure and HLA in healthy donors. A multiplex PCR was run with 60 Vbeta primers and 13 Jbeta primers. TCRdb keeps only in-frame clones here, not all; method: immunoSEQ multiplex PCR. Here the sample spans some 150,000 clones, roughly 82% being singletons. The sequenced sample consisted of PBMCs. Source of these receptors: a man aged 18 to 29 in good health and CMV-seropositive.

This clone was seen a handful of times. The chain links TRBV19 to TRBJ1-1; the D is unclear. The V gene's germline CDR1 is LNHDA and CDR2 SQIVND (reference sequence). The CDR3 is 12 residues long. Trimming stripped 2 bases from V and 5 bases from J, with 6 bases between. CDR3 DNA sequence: TGTGCCAGTAGTATAAGTCAGACTGAAGCTTTCTTT. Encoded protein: CASSISQTEAFF.

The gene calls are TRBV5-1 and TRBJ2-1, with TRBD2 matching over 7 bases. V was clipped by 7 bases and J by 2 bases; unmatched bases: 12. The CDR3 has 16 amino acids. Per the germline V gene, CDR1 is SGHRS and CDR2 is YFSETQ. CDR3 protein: CASALLGRGTYNEQFF. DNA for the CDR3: TGCGCCAGCGCACTCCTAGGGAGGGGAACCTACAATGAGCAGTTCTTC.

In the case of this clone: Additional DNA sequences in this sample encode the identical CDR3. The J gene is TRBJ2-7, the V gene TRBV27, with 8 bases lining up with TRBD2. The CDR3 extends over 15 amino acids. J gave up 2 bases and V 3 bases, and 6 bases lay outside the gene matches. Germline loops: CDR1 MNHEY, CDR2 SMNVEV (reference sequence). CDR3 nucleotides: TGTGCCAGCAGTTTGGGGGTAGCGGGACCCTACGAGCAGTACTTC. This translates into CASSLGVAGPYEQYF.

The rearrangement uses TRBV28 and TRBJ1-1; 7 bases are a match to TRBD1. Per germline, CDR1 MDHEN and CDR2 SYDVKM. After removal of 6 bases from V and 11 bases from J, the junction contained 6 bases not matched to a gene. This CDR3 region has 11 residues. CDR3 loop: CASSPGTDAFF. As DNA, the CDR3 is TGTGCCAGCAGCCCCGGGACAGACGCTTTCTTT.

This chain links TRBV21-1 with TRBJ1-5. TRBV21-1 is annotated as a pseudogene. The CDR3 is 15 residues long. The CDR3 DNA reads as TGTGCCAGCAGCAAAGTATTGGAGGGCGGCCAGCCCCAGCATTTT. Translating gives CASSKVLEGGQPQHF.

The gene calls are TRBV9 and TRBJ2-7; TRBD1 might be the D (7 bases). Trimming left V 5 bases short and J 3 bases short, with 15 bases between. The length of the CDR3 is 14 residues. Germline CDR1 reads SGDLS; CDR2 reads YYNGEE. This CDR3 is CASRGNRGGYEQYF. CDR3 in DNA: TGTGCCAGCAGGGGAAACAGGGGAGGCTACGAGCAGTACTTC.

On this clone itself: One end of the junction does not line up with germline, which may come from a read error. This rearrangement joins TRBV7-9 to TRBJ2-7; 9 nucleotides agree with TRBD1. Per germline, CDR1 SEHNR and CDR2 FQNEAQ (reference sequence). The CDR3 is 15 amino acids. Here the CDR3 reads CASSLGGQGSCEQYF. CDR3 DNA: TGTGCCAGCAGCTTGGGGGGACAGGGCTCCTGCGAGCAGTACTTC.

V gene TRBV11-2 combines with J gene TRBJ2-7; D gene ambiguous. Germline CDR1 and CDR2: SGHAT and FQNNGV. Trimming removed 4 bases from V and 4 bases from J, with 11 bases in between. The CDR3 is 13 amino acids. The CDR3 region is CASSSPPRYEQYF. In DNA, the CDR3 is TGTGCCAGCAGCTCCCCTCCCCGTTACGAGCAGTACTTC.

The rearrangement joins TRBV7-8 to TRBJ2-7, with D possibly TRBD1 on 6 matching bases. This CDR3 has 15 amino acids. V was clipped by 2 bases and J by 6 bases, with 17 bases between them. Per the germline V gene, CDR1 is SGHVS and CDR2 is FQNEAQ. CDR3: CASSLYEGEWGEQYF. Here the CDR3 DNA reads TGTGCCAGCAGCTTATACGAGGGGGAATGGGGCGAGCAGTACTTC.

The CDR3 sequence is CSVEDRETRNTIYF. The CDR3 nucleotides read TGCAGCGTTGAAGACCGGGAAACCCGAAACACCATATATTTT. The chain employs TRBV29-1 and TRBJ1-3; unclear D gene. Looked up from germline, CDR1 is SQVTM and CDR2 is ANQGSEA. Trimming cost V 0 bases and J 5 bases, with 11 bases left between them. This CDR3 region has 14 residues.

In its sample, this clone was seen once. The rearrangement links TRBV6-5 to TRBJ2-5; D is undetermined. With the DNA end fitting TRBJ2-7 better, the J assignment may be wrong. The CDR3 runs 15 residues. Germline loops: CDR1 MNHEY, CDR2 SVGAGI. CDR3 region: CASSYSSYTTYEQYF. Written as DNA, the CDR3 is TGTGCCAGCAGTTACTCGAGTTATACCACCTACGAGCAGTACTTC.

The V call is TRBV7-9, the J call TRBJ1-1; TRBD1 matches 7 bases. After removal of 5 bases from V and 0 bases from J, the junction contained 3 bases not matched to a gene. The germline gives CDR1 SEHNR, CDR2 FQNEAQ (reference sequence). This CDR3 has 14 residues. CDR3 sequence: CASSQGQMNTEAFF. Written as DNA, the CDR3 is TGTGCCAGCAGCCAGGGACAGATGAACACTGAAGCTTTCTTT.

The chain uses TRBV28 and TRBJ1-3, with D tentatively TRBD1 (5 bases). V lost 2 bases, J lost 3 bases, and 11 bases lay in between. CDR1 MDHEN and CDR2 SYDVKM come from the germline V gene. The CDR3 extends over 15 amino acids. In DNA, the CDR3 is TGTGCCAGCAGTTTAGCGGGGGGAAGTGGAAACACCATATATTTT. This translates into CASSLAGGSGNTIYF.

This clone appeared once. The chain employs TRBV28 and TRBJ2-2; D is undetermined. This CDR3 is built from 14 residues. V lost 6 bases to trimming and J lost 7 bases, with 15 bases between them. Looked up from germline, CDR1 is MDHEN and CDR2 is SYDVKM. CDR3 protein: CASRRGSGHGELFF. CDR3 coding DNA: TGTGCCAGCAGACGCGGTAGTGGTCACGGGGAGCTGTTTTTT.

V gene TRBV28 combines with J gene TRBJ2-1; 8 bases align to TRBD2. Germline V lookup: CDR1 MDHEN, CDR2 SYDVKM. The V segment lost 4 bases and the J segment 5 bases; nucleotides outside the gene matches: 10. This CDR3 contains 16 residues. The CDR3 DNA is TGTGCCAGCAGTTCCCTAGGGGTAGCGGGGCACAATGAGCAGTTCTTC. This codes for CASSSLGVAGHNEQFF.

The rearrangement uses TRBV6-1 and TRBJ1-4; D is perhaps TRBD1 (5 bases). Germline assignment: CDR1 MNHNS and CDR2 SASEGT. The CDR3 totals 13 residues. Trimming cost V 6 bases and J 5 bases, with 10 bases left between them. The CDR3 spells CASRNGGNEKLFF. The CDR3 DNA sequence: TGTGCCAGCAGGAACGGGGGGAATGAAAAACTGTTTTTT.

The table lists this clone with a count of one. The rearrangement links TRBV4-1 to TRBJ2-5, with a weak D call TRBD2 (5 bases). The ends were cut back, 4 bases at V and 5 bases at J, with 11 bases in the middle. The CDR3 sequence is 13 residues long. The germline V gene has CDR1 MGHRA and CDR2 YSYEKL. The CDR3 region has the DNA TGCGCCAGCAGCCCCCCAAGGGAGGAGACCCAGTACTTC. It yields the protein CASSPPREETQYF.

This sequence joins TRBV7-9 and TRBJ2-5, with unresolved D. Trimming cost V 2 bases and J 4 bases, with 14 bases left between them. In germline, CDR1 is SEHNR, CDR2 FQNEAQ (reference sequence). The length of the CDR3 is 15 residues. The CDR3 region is CASSLTASVGETQYF. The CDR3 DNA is TGTGCCAGCAGCTTAACCGCGTCGGTTGGAGAGACCCAGTACTTC.

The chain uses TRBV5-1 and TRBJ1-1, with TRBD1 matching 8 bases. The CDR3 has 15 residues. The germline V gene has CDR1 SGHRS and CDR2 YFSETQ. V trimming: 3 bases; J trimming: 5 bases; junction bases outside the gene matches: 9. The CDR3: CASSSTGGRTTEAFF. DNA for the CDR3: TGCGCCAGCAGCTCTACAGGGGGAAGGACAACTGAAGCTTTCTTT.

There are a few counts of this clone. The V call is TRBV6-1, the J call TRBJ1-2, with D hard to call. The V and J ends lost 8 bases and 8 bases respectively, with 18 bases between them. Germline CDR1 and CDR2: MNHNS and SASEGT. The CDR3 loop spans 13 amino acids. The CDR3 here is CASSRREGGGYTF. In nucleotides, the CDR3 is TGTGCCAGCTCCCGCCGGGAGGGTGGCGGCTACACCTTC.

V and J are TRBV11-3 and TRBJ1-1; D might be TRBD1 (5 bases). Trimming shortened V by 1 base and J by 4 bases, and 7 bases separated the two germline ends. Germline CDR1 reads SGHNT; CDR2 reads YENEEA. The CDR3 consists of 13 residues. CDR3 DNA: TGTGCCAGCAGCTTAGTCGACAGCACTGAAGCTTTCTTT. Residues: CASSLVDSTEAFF.

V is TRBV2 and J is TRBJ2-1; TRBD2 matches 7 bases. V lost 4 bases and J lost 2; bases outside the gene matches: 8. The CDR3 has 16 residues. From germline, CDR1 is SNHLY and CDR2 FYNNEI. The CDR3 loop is CASSVEGGSPYNEQFF. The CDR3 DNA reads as TGTGCCAGCAGTGTCGAGGGAGGGAGTCCCTACAATGAGCAGTTCTTC.

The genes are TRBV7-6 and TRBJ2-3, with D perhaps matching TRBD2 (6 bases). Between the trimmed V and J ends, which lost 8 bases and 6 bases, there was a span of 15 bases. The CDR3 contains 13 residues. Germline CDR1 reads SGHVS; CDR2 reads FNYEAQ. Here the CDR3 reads CASGQEGWDTQYF. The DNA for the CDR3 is TGTGCCAGCGGTCAGGAGGGCTGGGATACGCAGTATTTT.